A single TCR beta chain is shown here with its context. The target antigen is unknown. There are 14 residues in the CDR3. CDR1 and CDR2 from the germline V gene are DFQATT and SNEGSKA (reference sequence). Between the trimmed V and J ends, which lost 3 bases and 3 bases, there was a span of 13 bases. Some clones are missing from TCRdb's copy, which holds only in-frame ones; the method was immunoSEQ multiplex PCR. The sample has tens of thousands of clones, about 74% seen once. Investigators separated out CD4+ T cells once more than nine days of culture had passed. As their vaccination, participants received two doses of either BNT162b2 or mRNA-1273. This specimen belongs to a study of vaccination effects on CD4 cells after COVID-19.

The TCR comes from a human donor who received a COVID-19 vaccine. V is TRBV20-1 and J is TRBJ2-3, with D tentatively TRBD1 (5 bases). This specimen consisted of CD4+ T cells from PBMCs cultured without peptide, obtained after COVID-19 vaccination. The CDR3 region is CSASVRVGTDTQYF. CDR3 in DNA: TGCAGTGCTAGTGTCAGGGTTGGTACAGATACGCAGTATTTT.